This section outlines one TCR beta chain sequence together with its context. Its antigen remains unknown. They built TCR cDNA with 5'RACE template switching, a step that put in a universal primer site and UMIs. TCRdb reprocessed the 5' RACE reads via MiXCR and lists one record per CDR3 protein. The sample holds about 580,000 distinct CDR3 sequences; roughly a sixth are singletons and the top ten take around 15%. The data stem from a study of T cells after yellow fever vaccination. Study-level results: There was a small share of clonotypes that showed up in both the CD4 and CD8 compartments. High-abundance clonotypes from the bulk population could contaminate FACS-sorted repertoires.

V was clipped by 7 bases and J by 5 bases, with 12 bases between them. Per the germline V gene, CDR1 is MNHEY and CDR2 is SVGAGI. The CDR3 runs 13 residues. This sequence was found in a man between 18 and 35 years old who received the YFV17D yellow fever vaccine. The sample in question was PBMCs, obtained more than 4 days after the first yellow fever vaccination. J is TRBJ2-4 and V is TRBV6-5; D remains ambiguous. DNA of the CDR3: TGTGCCAGCATTTCGACGTACGAAAACATTCAGTACTTC. Translated, it gives CASISTYENIQYF.